This TCR beta chain was found in a study of control samples from healthy donors and cancer patients (dated by TCRdb to between 2020 and 2021). Looking up the germline V gene (reference sequence) yields CDR1 LNHDA and CDR2 SQIVND. Reading from cysteine to phenylalanine, the CDR3 counts 13 amino acids. Just the 39-base CDR3 DNA is kept, in frame starting at base 1. V and J are truncated by 4 bases and 7 bases respectively, leaving an intervening sequence of 13 bases. Notes on this clone: Its cognate antigen has yet to be identified. No per-base quality is available; no much larger clone lies one base away.

To prepare the library, the immunoSEQ multiplex PCR assay was applied. In its TCRdb copy, this immuneACCESS table keeps in-frame sequences only and misses some clones. Where compared with another copy, unresolved V genes explain less than half of these, and the others have no known cause. The sample table records roughly 49,000 clones; roughly 92% of these occur just once. 0.8% of the sample comes from the top ten. The chain is encoded by TRBV19 joined to TRBJ2-5; TRBD2 is perhaps the D gene, given 5 matching bases. This TCR was sampled from a man younger than 45 with colorectal cancer. Sequenced: PBMCs. The CDR3 is CASSTGILGTQYF. In nucleotide form, the sequence is TGTGCCAGTAGTACCGGGATTCTAGGGACCCAGTACTTC.